The following is a T cell receptor beta chain sequence with its context. The sample comes from a study of T cell changes during pregnancy in multiple sclerosis. Sequencing was performed with immunoSEQ multiplex PCR; in TCRdb, only in-frame clones are kept and a portion is missing. This sample has approximately 100,000 clones, with 75% to 95% found just once. The sequencing used peripheral blood, collected in the second trimester of pregnancy. This TCR was recovered from a female donor with multiple sclerosis, enrolled in a pregnancy study.

DNA of the CDR3: TGCGCCAGCAGCTGGACTAGCGGGACCGACAATGAGCAGTTCTTC. It encodes CASSWTSGTDNEQFF. The V gene is TRBV5-1, the J gene TRBJ2-1, with 12 nucleotides matching TRBD2. There are 15 residues in the CDR3. The junction had 3 bases not matched to a gene; V was cut back by 3 bases and J by 5 bases. The germline CDR1 and CDR2 sequences are SGHRS and YFSETQ. Filled out from reference TRBV5-1 and TRBJ2-1, the complete variable domain reads KAGVTQTPRYLIKTRGQQVTLSCSPISGHRSVSWYQQTPGQGLQFLFEYFSETQRNKGNFPGRFSGRQFSNSRSEMNVSTLELGDSALYLCASSWTSGTDNEQFFGPGTRLTVL.